This T cell receptor beta chain originates from a study of identical twins. Study outcomes and limitations: Insertion counts were lower in abundant cord blood beta clonotypes, a trend that memory repertoires did not show. The study found weaker excess twin sharing in beta out-of-frame sequences.

The germline V gene encodes CDR1 WNHNN and CDR2 SYGVQD (reference sequence). Trimming took 3 bases from V and 4 from J; bases not matched to a gene: 5. This CDR3 region has 14 residues. Via MiXCR, TCRdb re-called the 5' RACE reads, giving one row per CDR3 protein. This sample carries 260,000 or so distinct CDR3 sequences, roughly 7.5% of them seen once, and the ten largest clones take around 5.4%. This clonotype was found a few times. Its antigen is not known. These data were also reused for a study on yellow fever vaccine responses in identical twins. Per that study: Reportedly, the response of twins' T cells to the vaccine seemed partly convergent, partly personalized.

The clonotype comes from a woman between 18 and 30 years old in good health. Sequenced material: CD8+ T cells sorted from blood. The chain recombines TRBV10-1 with TRBJ2-5; 7 bases agree with TRBD1. CDR3 residues: CASSDDRVGETQYF. The CDR3 bases are TGCGCCAGCAGTGATGACAGGGTAGGAGAGACCCAGTACTTC.